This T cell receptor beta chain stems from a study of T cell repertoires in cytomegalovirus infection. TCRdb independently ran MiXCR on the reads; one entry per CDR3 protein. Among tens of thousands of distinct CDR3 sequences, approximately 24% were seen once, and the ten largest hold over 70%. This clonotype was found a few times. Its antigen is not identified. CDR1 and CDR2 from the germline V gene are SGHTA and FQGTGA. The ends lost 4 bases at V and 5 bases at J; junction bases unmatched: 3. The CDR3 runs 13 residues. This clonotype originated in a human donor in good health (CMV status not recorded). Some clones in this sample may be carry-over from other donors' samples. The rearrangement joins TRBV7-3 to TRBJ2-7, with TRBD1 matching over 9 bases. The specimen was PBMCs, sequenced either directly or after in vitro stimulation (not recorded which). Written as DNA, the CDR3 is TGTGCCAGCAGCTCCGGGACAGGGAACGAGCAGTACTTC. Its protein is CASSSGTGNEQYF.